This T cell receptor (beta chain) is from a study of T cell repertoires in cytomegalovirus infection. Whole-study context: Both a matching HLA type and CMV infection were indicated by public TCR beta signatures.

In TCRdb, the reads were re-called with MiXCR into one record per CDR3 protein. The table includes approximately 89,000 distinct CDR3 sequences, 25% to 30% detected once. The CDR3 is 14 residues long. CDR1 is SGHTA and CDR2 is FQGTGA in the germline V gene. With 4 bases removed from V and 5 bases from J, the gap between germline ends came to 14 bases. This clonotype showed up just a few times. The antigen remains unidentified. The material was CD8+ T cells from cultured PBMCs, obtained from culture after CMV antigen stimulation. The chain combines TRBV7-3 with TRBJ2-5, with D unresolved. This TCR was recovered from a human donor in good health (CMV status not recorded). Some clones in this sample may be carry-over from other donors' samples. CDR3 amino acids: CASSSSGFGETQYF. In nucleotides, the CDR3 is TGTGCCAGCAGCTCCTCGGGTTTCGGGGAGACCCAGTACTTC.